Below, 24 T cell receptor beta chains from the same sample are listed, as sequenced in a study of blood T cell repertoires in COVID-19. This table comes from immunoSEQ multiplex PCR, and its TCRdb copy is limited to in-frame clones, with some not included. The table has 95,000 to 120,000 clones, roughly 81% seen once; the top ten hold about 3.6%. The sequenced material came from peripheral blood. The receptors were sampled from a man aged 35-49 years with acute or convalescent COVID-19.

V and J are TRBV10-3 and TRBJ2-3; no reliable D call. V shed 6 bases and J shed 3 bases, with 7 bases lying between them. CDR1 and CDR2 from the germline V gene are ENHRY and SYGVKD. The CDR3 has 12 residues. The CDR3 loop is CAIRPGTDTQYF. The CDR3 DNA is TGTGCCATCAGACCCGGGACAGATACGCAGTATTTT.

This chain connects TRBV5-4 to TRBJ2-7; 7 bases are shared with TRBD1. The V segment lost 4 bases and the J segment 0 bases; nucleotides outside the gene matches: 7. CDR3 length: 15 residues. Germline lookup yields CDR1 SGHNT and CDR2 YYREEE (reference sequence). CDR3 region: CASSARDRSSYEQYF. As DNA, the CDR3 is TGTGCCAGCAGCGCCCGGGACAGAAGCTCCTACGAGCAGTACTTC.

V gene TRBV5-1 combines with J gene TRBJ2-3; D might be TRBD1 (5 bases). The CDR3 is made up of 14 amino acids. Germline V lookup: CDR1 SGHRS, CDR2 YFSETQ. Deletions cut 2 bases from V and 4 bases from J, with 11 bases between. The DNA of the CDR3 is TGCGCCAGCAGCTTACCCCAGGGTGCAGATACGCAGTATTTT. It is translated as CASSLPQGADTQYF. Based on the CDR3 plus reference TRBV5-1 and TRBJ2-3, the full variable domain is KAGVTQTPRYLIKTRGQQVTLSCSPISGHRSVSWYQQTPGQGLQFLFEYFSETQRNKGNFPGRFSGRQFSNSRSEMNVSTLELGDSALYLCASSLPQGADTQYFGPGTRLTVL.

The genes are TRBV7-9 and TRBJ1-5, with 7 bases aligning to TRBD1. Germline V gene sequence: CDR1 SEHNR, CDR2 FQNEAQ (reference sequence). Unmatched junction bases numbered 6, after V lost 4 bases and J lost 3 bases. CDR3 length equals 15 residues. CDR3 sequence: CASSSYGTDNQPQHF. CDR3 nucleotides: TGTGCCAGCAGCTCCTATGGGACAGACAATCAGCCCCAGCATTTT.

The chain employs TRBV10-1 and TRBJ1-5; 10 nucleotides match TRBD1. CDR1 is WNHNN, CDR2 SYGVQD, per germline (reference sequence). V gave up 11 bases and J gave up 5 bases; unmatched junction bases: 12. The CDR3 runs to 15 residues. CDR3: CALLPRQGAHQPQHF. CDR3 nucleotide sequence: TGCGCCCTTCTTCCGAGACAGGGGGCGCATCAGCCCCAGCATTTT.

The rearrangement links TRBV6-5 to TRBJ2-3, with a weak D call TRBD2 (5 bases). The germline CDR1 and CDR2 sequences are MNHEY and SVGAGI. The V gene lost 6 bases and the J gene lost 3 bases, with 10 bases spanning the gap. CDR3 length: 13 amino acids. DNA for the CDR3: TGTGCCAGCAGGCCGGGATTTACAGATACGCAGTATTTT. Translation: CASRPGFTDTQYF.

V gene TRBV7-9 combines with J gene TRBJ1-6, with D perhaps TRBD1 (5 bases). Trimming shortened V by 4 bases and J by 10 bases, and 17 bases separated the two germline ends. The CDR3 covers 15 residues. Germline CDR1 SEHNR, CDR2 FQNEAQ (reference sequence). The DNA for the CDR3 is TGTGCCAGCAGCTCCATAGGGGCGTTCGTCTCACCCCTCCACTTT. Its protein is CASSSIGAFVSPLHF.

The chain links TRBV19 to TRBJ1-1, with D hard to call. Germline V gene lookup returns CDR1 LNHDA and CDR2 SQIVND (reference sequence). CDR3 length equals 14 residues. Trimming removed 1 base at V and 1 base at J, with 7 bases between. The CDR3 is CASSIGLTNTEAFF. CDR3 sequence (DNA): TGTGCCAGTAGTATAGGACTTACGAACACTGAAGCTTTCTTT. Drawing the rest from reference TRBV19 and TRBJ1-1, the complete variable domain is DGGITQSPKYLFRKEGQNVTLSCEQNLNHDAMYWYRQDPGQGLRLIYYSQIVNDFQKGDIAEGYSVSREKKESFPLTVTSAQKNPTAFYLCASSIGLTNTEAFFGQGTRLTVV.

This clone has a single count. The V call is TRBV18, the J call TRBJ1-2; D is possibly TRBD1 (5 bases). Germline CDR1 reads KGHSH; CDR2 reads LQKENI. Trimming took off 3 bases at V and 1 base at J, with 9 bases between the two ends. The CDR3 contains 14 residues. The CDR3 is CASSPETVNYGYTF. The DNA for the CDR3 is TGTGCCAGCTCACCCGAGACAGTTAACTATGGCTACACCTTC.

The J gene is TRBJ2-7, the V gene TRBV13; weak D call: TRBD2 (5 bases). CDR1 is PRHDT and CDR2 is FYEKMQ in the germline V gene (reference sequence). This CDR3 is 13 amino acids long. Trimming left V 0 bases short and J 2 bases short, with 5 bases between. The CDR3 loop reads CASSLGAAYEQYF. CDR3 in DNA: TGTGCCAGCAGCTTAGGAGCGGCCTACGAGCAGTACTTC.

The chain has TRBV18 and TRBJ1-4; 7 nucleotides agree with TRBD1. Germline CDR1 KGHSH, CDR2 LQKENI. The V and J ends lost 4 bases and 7 bases, in that order; junction bases with no gene match: 6. CDR3 size: 14 residues. CDR3 bases: TGTGCCAGCTCACTTCCGGGACAGATTGAAAAACTGTTTTTT. Translation gives CASSLPGQIEKLFF.

This clone was seen once. The rearrangement joins TRBV3-1 (or the pseudogene TRBV3-2) to TRBJ1-1; no clear D. CDR1 and CDR2 (germline): LGHDT, YNNKEL (reference sequence). V shed 4 bases and J shed 6 bases, with 9 bases lying between them. The CDR3 extends over 12 amino acids. In nucleotides, the CDR3 is TGTGCCAGCAGCCCCCTTCGGTCTGAAGCTTTCTTT. It specifies CASSPLRSEAFF.

The chain links TRBV3-1 (or the pseudogene TRBV3-2) to TRBJ2-2, with 7 nucleotides matching TRBD1. In germline, CDR1 is LGHDT, CDR2 YNNKEL (reference sequence). J gave up 5 bases and V 3 bases, and 15 bases lay outside the gene matches. The CDR3 has 18 residues. For the CDR3, the DNA is TGTGCCAGCAGCCACGAAACCTCGAACAGGGGTGGTACCGGGGAGCTGTTTTTT. It codes for CASSHETSNRGGTGELFF.

Remarks on this clone: The sample holds other DNA sequences that translate to the same CDR3. The chain joins TRBV5-1 to TRBJ1-1; 7 bases agree with TRBD1. V was clipped by 3 bases and J by 1 base; unmatched bases: 3. Germline V lookup: CDR1 SGHRS, CDR2 YFSETQ. The CDR3 extends over 14 amino acids. CDR3 in DNA: TGCGCCAGCAGCTCCCAGGGGGGGAACACTGAAGCTTTCTTT. Encoded protein: CASSSQGGNTEAFF.

In nucleotides, the CDR3 is TGCGCCAGCAGCCTCACCACTAGCGGGGTCTCCTACAATGAGCAGTTCTTC. It encodes CASSLTTSGVSYNEQFF. V gene TRBV5-1 combines with J gene TRBJ2-1, with TRBD2 matching 10 bases. With 4 bases clipped from V and 0 bases from J, the junction kept 7 bases outside the gene matches. Germline V CDR1 and CDR2: SGHRS, YFSETQ. The CDR3 spans 17 residues.

The gene calls are TRBV19 and TRBJ1-5; D might be TRBD1 (5 bases). CDR1 and CDR2 from the germline V gene are LNHDA and SQIVND (reference sequence). The CDR3 has 15 residues. V gave up 0 bases and J gave up 7 bases, with 13 bases separating them. CDR3 sequence (DNA): TGTGCCAGTAGTATAGATCCAGGGAACAGACAGCCCCAGCATTTT. Translation gives CASSIDPGNRQPQHF.

This chain connects TRBV12-5 to TRBJ2-3; TRBD2 agrees at 9 bases. Looked up from germline, CDR1 is LGHNT and CDR2 is FRNRAP. With 5 bases clipped from V and 2 bases from J, the junction kept 8 bases outside the gene matches. The CDR3 extends over 16 amino acids. The CDR3 is CASGRGAGGSTDTQYF. The CDR3 DNA follows: TGTGCTAGTGGTCGAGGAGCGGGGGGTTCCACAGATACGCAGTATTTT.

The chain is built from TRBV5-8 and TRBJ1-2, with D perhaps matching TRBD1 (6 bases). Trimming removed 4 bases at V and 2 bases at J, with 9 bases between. CDR3 size: 13 residues. Germline CDR1 is SGHTS and CDR2 is YDEGEE. CDR3 sequence reads: CASSPGTNYGYTF. The CDR3 nucleotides are TGTGCCAGCAGCCCAGGGACAAACTATGGCTACACCTTC.

V gene TRBV4-1 combines with J gene TRBJ1-2, with D uncertain. The length of the CDR3 is 15 residues. V shed 0 bases and J shed 4 bases, with 12 bases lying between them. CDR1 and CDR2 (germline): MGHRA, YSYEKL. The CDR3 sequence is CASSQDSAGAYGYTF. The DNA of the CDR3 is TGCGCCAGCAGCCAAGATTCGGCGGGCGCCTATGGCTACACCTTC.

The rearrangement uses TRBV2 and TRBJ1-1, with D possibly matching TRBD1 (5 bases). CDR1 SNHLY and CDR2 FYNNEI come from the germline V gene. The V end was cut by 2 bases, the J end by 3 bases, with 10 bases between. The CDR3 length is 14 residues. CDR3 residues: CASSESAGDTEAFF. CDR3 coding DNA: TGTGCCAGCAGTGAATCGGCGGGGGACACTGAAGCTTTCTTT.

This chain joins TRBV6-5 and TRBJ1-2; D is unresolved. Looked up from germline, CDR1 is MNHEY and CDR2 is SVGAGI. Trimming pared 7 bases from V and 5 bases from J, leaving 20 bases between. CDR3 length: 15 residues. CDR3 coding DNA: TGTGCCAGCAAAGACGCGGGATCGAAGGTTTATGGCTACACCTTC. Translated, it gives CASKDAGSKVYGYTF.

This clone was observed a few times. The J gene is TRBJ1-5, the V gene TRBV29-1, with 7 bases identical to TRBD1. The CDR3 contains 14 residues. With V trimmed by 7 bases and J by 4 bases, 10 bases remained unmatched. Germline CDR1 SQVTM, CDR2 ANQGSEA. The CDR3 loop reads CSALVGQHNQPQHF. Written as DNA, the CDR3 is TGCAGCGCCCTAGTGGGACAGCATAATCAGCCCCAGCATTTT.

The rearrangement joins TRBV24-1 to TRBJ1-3; TRBD1 aligns across 7 bases. From germline, CDR1 is KGHDR and CDR2 SFDVKD. The CDR3 covers 16 residues. J lost 2 bases, V lost 3 bases, and 6 bases had no gene match. The CDR3 protein is CATSDPKQGPGNTIYF. CDR3 sequence (DNA): TGTGCCACCAGTGATCCAAAACAGGGGCCTGGAAACACCATATATTTT.

This clone was counted a few times. J is TRBJ1-6 and V is TRBV7-8; D gene unclear. CDR1 and CDR2 from the germline V gene are SGHVS and FQNEAQ. V lost 2 bases and J lost 2, with 7 bases in between. This CDR3 region has 15 residues. The CDR3, as DNA: TGTGCCAGCAGCTTACGGGAAACCTATAATTCACCCCTCCACTTT. It is translated as CASSLRETYNSPLHF.